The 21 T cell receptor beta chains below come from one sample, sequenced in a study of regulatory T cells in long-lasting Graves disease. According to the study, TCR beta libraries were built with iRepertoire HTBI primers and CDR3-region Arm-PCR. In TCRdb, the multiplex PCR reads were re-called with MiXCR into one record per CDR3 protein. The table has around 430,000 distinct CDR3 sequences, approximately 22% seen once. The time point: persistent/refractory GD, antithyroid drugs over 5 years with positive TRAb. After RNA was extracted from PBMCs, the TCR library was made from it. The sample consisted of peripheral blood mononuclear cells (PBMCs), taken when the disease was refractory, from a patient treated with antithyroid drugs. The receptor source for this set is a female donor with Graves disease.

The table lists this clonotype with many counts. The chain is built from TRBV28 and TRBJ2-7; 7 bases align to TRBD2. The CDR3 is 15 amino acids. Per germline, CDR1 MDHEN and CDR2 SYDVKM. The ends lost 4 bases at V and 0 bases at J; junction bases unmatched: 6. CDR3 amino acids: CASSSSGAPSYEQYF. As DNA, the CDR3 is TGTGCCAGCAGTTCGAGCGGGGCCCCCTCCTACGAGCAGTACTTC.

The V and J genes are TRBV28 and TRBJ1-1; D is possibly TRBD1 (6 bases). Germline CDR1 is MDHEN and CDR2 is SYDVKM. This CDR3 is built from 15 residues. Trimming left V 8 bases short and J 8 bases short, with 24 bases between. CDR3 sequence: CASGWGRGRFSEAFF. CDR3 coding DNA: TGTGCCAGCGGGTGGGGCAGGGGTCGGTTTTCGGAAGCTTTCTTT.

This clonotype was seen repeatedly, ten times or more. As DNA, the CDR3 is TGTGCCAGCAGCTCCGCAGTTATAACCTACGAGCAGTACTTC. It encodes CASSSAVITYEQYF. The chain is built from TRBV28 and TRBJ2-7; D is undetermined. V shed 6 bases and J shed 2 bases, with 14 bases lying between them. CDR1 and CDR2 (germline): MDHEN, SYDVKM. The CDR3 is 14 amino acids.

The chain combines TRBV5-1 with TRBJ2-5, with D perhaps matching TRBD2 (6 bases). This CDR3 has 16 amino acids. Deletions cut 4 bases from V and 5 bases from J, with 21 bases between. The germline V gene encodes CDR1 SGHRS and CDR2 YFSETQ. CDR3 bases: TGCGCCAGCAGCCGAGCTTCGGTTATCAGCGGGGAGACCCAGTACTTC. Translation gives CASSRASVISGETQYF.

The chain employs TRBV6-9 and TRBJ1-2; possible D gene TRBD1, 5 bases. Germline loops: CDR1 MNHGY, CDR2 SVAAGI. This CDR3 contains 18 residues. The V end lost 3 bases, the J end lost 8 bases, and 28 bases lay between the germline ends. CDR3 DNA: TGTGCCAGCAGTTACGGGGGGGGGGAAGGGGCAGCAGTGGAGGGCTACACCTTC. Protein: CASSYGGGEGAAVEGYTF.

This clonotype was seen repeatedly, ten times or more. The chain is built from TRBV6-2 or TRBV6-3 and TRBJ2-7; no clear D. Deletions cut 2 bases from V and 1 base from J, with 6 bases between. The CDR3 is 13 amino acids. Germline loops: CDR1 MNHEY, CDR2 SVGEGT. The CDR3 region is CASSYVGSYEQYF. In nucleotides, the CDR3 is TGTGCCAGCAGTTACGTGGGATCCTACGAGCAGTACTTC.

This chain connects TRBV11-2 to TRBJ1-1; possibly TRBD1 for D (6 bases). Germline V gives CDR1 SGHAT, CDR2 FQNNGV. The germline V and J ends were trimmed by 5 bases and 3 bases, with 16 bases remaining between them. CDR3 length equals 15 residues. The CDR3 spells CASSGIKGGDTEAFF. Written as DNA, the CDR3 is TGTGCCAGCAGCGGAATAAAGGGGGGAGACACTGAAGCTTTCTTT.

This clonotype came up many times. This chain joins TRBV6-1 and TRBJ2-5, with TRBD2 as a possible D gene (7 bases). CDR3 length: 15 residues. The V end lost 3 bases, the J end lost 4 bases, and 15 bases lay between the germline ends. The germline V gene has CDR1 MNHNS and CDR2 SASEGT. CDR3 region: CASSDRGAVGETQYF. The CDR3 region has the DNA TGTGCCAGCAGTGACCGGGGGGCTGTAGGAGAGACCCAGTACTTC.

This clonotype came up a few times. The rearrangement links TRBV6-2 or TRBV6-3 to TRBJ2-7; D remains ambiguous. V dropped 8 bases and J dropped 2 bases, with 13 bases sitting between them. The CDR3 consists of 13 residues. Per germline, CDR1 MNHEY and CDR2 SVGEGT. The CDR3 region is CASSTEQPYEQYF. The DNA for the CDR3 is TGTGCCAGCTCGACCGAACAACCCTACGAGCAGTACTTC.

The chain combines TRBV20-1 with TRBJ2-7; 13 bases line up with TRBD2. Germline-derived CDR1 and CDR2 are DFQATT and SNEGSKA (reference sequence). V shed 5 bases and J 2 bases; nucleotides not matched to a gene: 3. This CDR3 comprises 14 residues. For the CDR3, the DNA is TGCAGTGCTCTCGGACTAGCGGGGGCCTACGAGCAGTACTTC. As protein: CSALGLAGAYEQYF.

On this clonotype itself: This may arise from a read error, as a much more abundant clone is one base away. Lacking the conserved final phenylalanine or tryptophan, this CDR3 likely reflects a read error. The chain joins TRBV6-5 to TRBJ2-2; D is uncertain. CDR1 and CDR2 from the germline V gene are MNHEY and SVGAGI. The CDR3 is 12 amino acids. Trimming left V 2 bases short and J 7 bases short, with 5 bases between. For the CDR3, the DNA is TGTGCCAGCAGTTACAGGAGCGGGGAGCTGTTTCTT. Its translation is CASSYRSGELFL.

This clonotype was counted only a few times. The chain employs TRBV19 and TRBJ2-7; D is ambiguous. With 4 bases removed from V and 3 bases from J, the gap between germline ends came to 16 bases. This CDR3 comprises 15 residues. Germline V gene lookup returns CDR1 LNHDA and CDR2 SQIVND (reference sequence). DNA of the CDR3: TGTGCCAGTAGTAAGTTGCGCGACGGCATCTACGAGCAGTACTTC. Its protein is CASSKLRDGIYEQYF. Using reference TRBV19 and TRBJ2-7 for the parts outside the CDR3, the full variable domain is DGGITQSPKYLFRKEGQNVTLSCEQNLNHDAMYWYRQDPGQGLRLIYYSQIVNDFQKGDIAEGYSVSREKKESFPLTVTSAQKNPTAFYLCASSKLRDGIYEQYFGPGTRLTVT.

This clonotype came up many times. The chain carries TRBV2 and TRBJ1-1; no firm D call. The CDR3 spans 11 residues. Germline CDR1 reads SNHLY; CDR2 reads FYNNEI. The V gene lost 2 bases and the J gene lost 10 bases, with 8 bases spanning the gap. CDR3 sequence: CASSELSGAFF. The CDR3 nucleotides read TGTGCCAGCAGTGAACTATCGGGAGCTTTCTTT. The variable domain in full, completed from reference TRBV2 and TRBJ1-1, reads EPEVTQTPSHQVTQMGQEVILRCVPISNHLYFYWYRQILGQKVEFLVSFYNNEISEKSEIFDDQFSVERPDGSNFTLKIRSTKLEDSAMYFCASSELSGAFFGQGTRLTVV.

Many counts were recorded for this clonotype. Here the CDR3 reads CASSFGGLGSPLHF. CDR3 nucleotide sequence: TGTGCCAGCAGTTTCGGGGGACTTGGGTCGCCCCTCCACTTT. The chain combines TRBV12-3 or TRBV12-4 with TRBJ1-6; weak D call: TRBD1 (5 bases). Trimming cost V 3 bases and J 13 bases, with 16 bases left between them. The CDR3 is made up of 14 amino acids.

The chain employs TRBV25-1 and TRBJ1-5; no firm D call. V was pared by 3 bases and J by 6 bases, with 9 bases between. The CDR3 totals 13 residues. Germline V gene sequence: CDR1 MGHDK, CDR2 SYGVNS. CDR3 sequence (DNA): TGTGCCAGCAGTGATGGGCTGGTTCAGCCCCAGCATTTT. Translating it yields CASSDGLVQPQHF.

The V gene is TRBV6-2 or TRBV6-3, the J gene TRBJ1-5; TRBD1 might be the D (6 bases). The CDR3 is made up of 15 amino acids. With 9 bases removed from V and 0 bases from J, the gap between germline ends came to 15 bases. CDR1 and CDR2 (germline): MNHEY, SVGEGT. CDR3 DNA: TGTGCCAGTACATCAGAGGGGGGTAGCAATCAGCCCCAGCATTTT. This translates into CASTSEGGSNQPQHF.

CDR3 protein: CASSMGSETQYF. The CDR3 DNA reads as TGTGCCAGTAGTATGGGGTCGGAGACCCAGTACTTC. V usage is TRBV19 and J usage is TRBJ2-5, with no clear D. The CDR3 length is 12 residues. The germline V gene encodes CDR1 LNHDA and CDR2 SQIVND (reference sequence). Trimming left V 3 bases short and J 5 bases short, with 7 bases between.

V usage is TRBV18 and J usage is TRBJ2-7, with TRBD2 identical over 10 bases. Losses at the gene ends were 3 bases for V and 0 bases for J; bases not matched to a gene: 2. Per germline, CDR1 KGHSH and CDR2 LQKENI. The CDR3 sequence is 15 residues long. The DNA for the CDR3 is TGTGCCAGCTCACCGAGCGGGGGGGCCTCCTACGAGCAGTACTTC. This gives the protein CASSPSGGASYEQYF.

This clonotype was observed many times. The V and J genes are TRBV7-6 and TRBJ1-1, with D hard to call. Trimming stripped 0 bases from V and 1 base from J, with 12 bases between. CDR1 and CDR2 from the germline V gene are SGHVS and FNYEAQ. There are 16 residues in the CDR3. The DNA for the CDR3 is TGTGCCAGCAGCTTAGCCGGAACCGGGCAGAACACTGAAGCTTTCTTT. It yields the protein CASSLAGTGQNTEAFF. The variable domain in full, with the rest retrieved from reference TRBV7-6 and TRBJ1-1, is GAGVSQSPRYKVTKRGQDVALRCDPISGHVSLYWYRQALGQGPEFLTYFNYEAQQDKSGLPNDRFSAERPEGSISTLTIQRTEQRDSAMYRCASSLAGTGQNTEAFFGQGTRLTVV.

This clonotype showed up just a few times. Here the CDR3 reads CASSQDGDPTRYYGYTF. In DNA form, the CDR3 reads TGTGCCAGCAGCCAAGATGGTGATCCCACACGGTATTATGGCTACACCTTC. The rearrangement joins TRBV3-1 to TRBJ1-2; the D is unclear. The CDR3 is made up of 17 amino acids. Germline CDR1 and CDR2: LGHDT and YNNKEL (reference sequence). Trimming shortened V by 0 bases and J by 5 bases, and 19 bases separated the two germline ends.

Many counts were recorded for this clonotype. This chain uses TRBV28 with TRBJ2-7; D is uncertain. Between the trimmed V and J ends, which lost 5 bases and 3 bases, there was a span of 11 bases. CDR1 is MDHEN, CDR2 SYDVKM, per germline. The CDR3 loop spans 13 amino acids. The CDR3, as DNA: TGTGCCAGCAGTCCCCCCGACGGCTACGAGCAGTACTTC. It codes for CASSPPDGYEQYF.